The T cell receptor (beta chain) under discussion was sequenced for a study of T cell responses to AZD1222 COVID-19 vaccine. Study-level points and caveats: An increase in Spike-specific TCR breadth and depth was observed after two AZD1222 doses.

The table came from immunoSEQ multiplex PCR; TCRdb's copy has only in-frame clones and leaves some out. The table includes more than 150,000 clones, 90% detected once. The CDR3 sequence is 14 residues long. Per germline, CDR1 SGHRS and CDR2 YFSETQ. V was trimmed by 0 bases and J by 3 bases, leaving 9 bases between them. Of note for this clone: What it recognizes is unknown.

This clonotype was obtained from an adult in good health. This chain uses TRBV5-1 with TRBJ1-1, with D possibly TRBD1 on 5 matching bases. This sample comprised peripheral blood, obtained on day 0 of AZD1222 vaccination. The CDR3 region is CASSLAGRDTEAFF. CDR3 in DNA: TGCGCCAGCAGCTTGGCAGGGAGAGACACTGAAGCTTTCTTT.